A selection of T cell receptor beta chains follows, all from one sample in a study of cytomegalovirus exposure and HLA in healthy donors. The method was immunoSEQ multiplex PCR; TCRdb's version includes in-frame clones alone and lacks a portion of them. The sample has about 180,000 clones, 87% seen once. Sequences were obtained from PBMCs. These receptors all stem from a woman in her 30s in good health and CMV-seronegative. Each CDR3 is given with its conserved first and last residue.

V gene | CDR3 length | CDR3 protein
TRBV6-1 | 19 | CASSEDRRGQGARMNGYTF
TRBV7-2 | 16 | CASSFISGGYQETQYF
TRBV9 | 15 | CASSVGQGFTYEQYF
TRBV19 | 15 | CASSIAGTGADTQYF
TRBV5-1 | 14 | CASSGGTRTGELFF
TRBV6-1 | 15 | CASSGRERSTGELFF
TRBV5-1 | 18 | CASTEVGTGRTNTGELFF
TRBV10-3 | 15 | CAISEAGMSTDTQYF
TRBV5-1 | 14 | CASSTGVYQETQYF
TRBV27 | 17 | CASSLSTGTSYNSPLHF
TRBV2 | 14 | CASTLTGVNSPLHF
TRBV5-1 | 15 | CASSREGQGGTEAFF
TRBV9 | 16 | CASSAGTGQLNTEAFF
TRBV5-1 | 15 | CASSLVAGGKQPQHF
TRBV5-8 | 14 | CASSLGAFGNTIYF
TRBV7-2 | 16 | CASSLAPMGLAAEQYF
TRBV5-1 | 15 | CASSLVGGQGGEQYF
TRBV7-2 | 13 | CASSMGQNYGYTF
TRBV5-4 | 15 | CASSLAPLAVETQYF
TRBV5-5 | 15 | CASSLRGRDTGELFF
TRBV6-1 | 15 | CASSELPQGNYGYTF
TRBV2 | 13 | CASSSRALYEQYF
TRBV6-1 | 16 | CASSEGPPLLDEKLFF
TRBV5-6 | 15 | CASSVTPHYYNEQFF
TRBV6-4 | 16 | CASSDSASGGTDTQYF
TRBV7-6 | 16 | CASSLGVGSGHNEQFF
TRBV10-3 | 14 | CAISERTSQETQYF
TRBV5-4 | 15 | CASSLTSGGGYEQFF
TRBV7-9 | 15 | CASSLAGLAPYGYTF
TRBV6-5 | 15 | CASSYGGSGGTEAFF
TRBV5-6 | 16 | CASSYGTTSRTDTQYF
TRBV15 | 13 | CATKTGGTDTQYF
TRBV4-1 | 15 | CASSRLAGAYNEQFF
TRBV4-3 | 14 | CASSQETVSYEQYF
TRBV15 | 16 | CATSRDRKGGTDTQYF
TRBV29-1 | 16 | CSVYGQAERGFYGYTF
TRBV6-6 | 15 | CASSYTGQANYGYTF
TRBV6-5 | 13 | CASSYRTDYEQYF
TRBV18 | 13 | CASSPQEATEAFF
TRBV6-5 | 13 | CASSYGEGYEQYF
TRBV4-1 | 19 | CASSHPRQGDLGGANVLTF
TRBV25-1 | 13 | CASRLGAYNEQFF
TRBV10-3 | 15 | CAISEPGTPNYGYTF
TRBV27 | 17 | CASSPNLAGTGVGELFF
TRBV7-9 | 15 | CASSSKGQGNSPLHF
TRBV27 | 14 | CASSSGGGNQPQHF